Listed here is a single T cell receptor beta chain. How the authors handled the data: Reference gene primer amplification gave estimated nucleated cell counts. Only in-frame clones appear in the TCRdb table, and some are missing; sequencing was by immunoSEQ multiplex PCR. V, J and clone size reflect that table, while D and trimming were determined from the DNA. This repertoire shows 250,000 or so clones, roughly 90% found once; its top ten account for around 2.9%. CDR1 and CDR2 (germline): SGHAT, FQNNGV. The CDR3 sequence is 15 residues long. Trimming shortened V by 3 bases and J by 3 bases, and 12 bases separated the two germline ends. The data are from a study of blood T cell repertoires in COVID-19. Study overall: Sites across the United States, Italy and Spain contributed samples from acute and convalescent COVID-19. PBMCs, B-cell-depleted T cells, or T cells provided the cDNA or gDNA that made up the material.

The origin of this receptor is an older woman with acute or convalescent COVID-19. The chain carries TRBV11-2 and TRBJ1-3; D may be TRBD1 (5 bases). The sequencing sample was made of peripheral blood. DNA for the CDR3: TGTGCCAGCAGCTTTGTCCAGGGAGGTGGAAACACCATATATTTT. As protein: CASSFVQGGGNTIYF. Full variable domain (outside the CDR3, taken from reference TRBV11-2 and TRBJ1-3): EAGVAQSPRYKIIEKRQSVAFWCNPISGHATLYWYQQILGQGPKLLIQFQNNGVVDDSQLPKDRFSAERLKGVDSTLKIQPAKLEDSAVYLCASSFVQGGGNTIYFGEGSWLTVV.